The rows below give T cell receptor beta chains drawn from one sample of a study of radiation and T cells in renal cell carcinoma. Sequencing was performed with immunoSEQ multiplex PCR; in TCRdb, only in-frame clones are kept and a portion is missing. This table has over 85,000 clones, 82% appearing once. Sequences were derived from blood, sampled from a patient whose treatment included radiotherapy and nephrectomy. The receptor source for this set is a man in his sixties with renal cell carcinoma. CDR3s include the opening cysteine and the closing phenylalanine or tryptophan. The D gene is left open where the match is weak. Expanded clones are given a class, and other clones once, few, many or no size at all.

d_gene: NA
j_gene: TRBJ2-5
v_gene: TRBV19
abundance: NA
CDR3nt: TGTGCCAGTAGTATAGCGGGTTCAGAGACCCAGTACTTC
CDR3aa: CASSIAGSETQYF

d_gene: NA
j_gene: TRBJ2-5
v_gene: TRBV5-6
abundance: NA
CDR3nt: TGTGCCAGCAGTTCGTACAGGAAGAACCAAGAGACCCAGTACTTC
CDR3aa: CASSSYRKNQETQYF

d_gene: TRBD1
j_gene: TRBJ1-2
v_gene: TRBV19
abundance: NA
CDR3nt: TGTGCCTCAACAGGGGGAGACGGCTACACCTTC
CDR3aa: CASTGGDGYTF

d_gene: TRBD1
j_gene: TRBJ2-5
v_gene: TRBV4-1
abundance: NA
CDR3nt: TGCGCCAGCAGCCGCGGGACAGGGGAGACCCAGTACTTC
CDR3aa: CASSRGTGETQYF

d_gene: TRBD2
j_gene: TRBJ2-1
v_gene: TRBV11-2
abundance: NA
CDR3nt: TGTGCCAGCAGCTTGCTAGCGGGAGCTCCTGAGCAGTTCTTC
CDR3aa: CASSLLAGAPEQFF

d_gene: TRBD1
j_gene: TRBJ2-7
v_gene: TRBV6-5
abundance: NA
CDR3nt: TGTGCCAGCAGAACCGGGACAGGGTCAACCTACGAGCAGTACTTC
CDR3aa: CASRTGTGSTYEQYF

d_gene: NA
j_gene: TRBJ1-4
v_gene: TRBV15
abundance: NA
CDR3nt: TGTGCCGCAGGGAGGGGGGCTTATGAAAAACTGTTTTTT
CDR3aa: CAAGRGAYEKLFF

d_gene: NA
j_gene: TRBJ1-2
v_gene: TRBV5-4
abundance: NA
CDR3nt: TGTGCCAGCAGCCCTGAGCCAGGGACTAACTATGGCTACACCTTC
CDR3aa: CASSPEPGTNYGYTF

d_gene: NA
j_gene: TRBJ2-7
v_gene: TRBV7-8
abundance: NA
CDR3nt: TGTGCCAGCAGCTTCGAGACACGGACTCCCTACGAGCAGTACTTC
CDR3aa: CASSFETRTPYEQYF

d_gene: NA
j_gene: TRBJ2-2
v_gene: TRBV9
abundance: NA
CDR3nt: TGTGCCAGCAGCGTGAACAGGGTGCCCGGGGAGCTGTTTTTT
CDR3aa: CASSVNRVPGELFF

d_gene: TRBD2
j_gene: TRBJ2-7
v_gene: TRBV27
abundance: once
CDR3nt: TGTGCCAGCAGTTTCTCCCCGGGTGAAGCGGGAGTTACCTACGAGCAGTACTTC
CDR3aa: CASSFSPGEAGVTYEQYF

d_gene: NA
j_gene: TRBJ2-7
v_gene: TRBV23-1
abundance: NA
CDR3nt: TGCGCCAGCAGTCCGCAGGGGCAGACCTACGAGCAGTACTTC
CDR3aa: CASSPQGQTYEQYF

d_gene: NA
j_gene: TRBJ1-5
v_gene: TRBV28
abundance: NA
CDR3nt: TGTGCCAGCAGTTCCGGGGGCAACAATCAGCCCCAGCATTTT
CDR3aa: CASSSGGNNQPQHF

d_gene: NA
j_gene: TRBJ2-1
v_gene: TRBV7-9
abundance: NA
CDR3nt: TGTGCCAGCAGCCCGGATGTACGGGTCGATGAGCAGTTCTTC
CDR3aa: CASSPDVRVDEQFF

d_gene: NA
j_gene: TRBJ2-7
v_gene: TRBV5-4
abundance: NA
CDR3nt: TGTGCCAGCAGCTTTGCGACCGGAAACAACGAGCAGTACTTC
CDR3aa: CASSFATGNNEQYF

d_gene: TRBD1
j_gene: TRBJ1-1
v_gene: TRBV19
abundance: NA
CDR3nt: TGTGCCAGTACTATCCCGACAGGGGAGGGCACTGAAGCTTTCTTT
CDR3aa: CASTIPTGEGTEAFF

d_gene: TRBD2
j_gene: TRBJ2-1
v_gene: TRBV2
abundance: once
CDR3nt: TGTGCCAGCAGCTTGCGGGAGAGGAAAAGCTCCTACAATGAGCAGTTCTTC
CDR3aa: CASSLRERKSSYNEQFF